This T cell receptor (beta chain) is from a study of T cell repertoires in cytomegalovirus infection. On the study more broadly: CMV infection and matching HLA type were both indicated by public TCR beta signatures. General study findings and limits: Clonotypes of TCR beta that were HLA-C-restricted and CMV-specific dominated the ex vivo response.

In TCRdb, the reads were re-called with MiXCR into one record per CDR3 protein. The sample records some 150,000 distinct CDR3 sequences, about a quarter being singletons. The germline CDR1 and CDR2 sequences are SGHVS and FNYEAQ. This CDR3 comprises 15 residues. Only one count was recorded for this clonotype. The antigen remains undetermined. Possible read error: a much larger clone is one base away. This rearrangement joins TRBV7-6 to TRBJ2-7; D is unresolved. Sequenced: PBMCs. The TCR comes from a human donor in good health (CMV status not recorded). Some clones in this sample may be carry-over from other donors' samples. This CDR3 reads CASSLAYSLSYGQYF. CDR3 in DNA: TGTGCCAGCAGCTTAGCATACAGCTTATCCTACGGGCAGTACTTC.